This is a list of T cell receptor beta chains from one sample in a study of CD8 T cells in Susac syndrome. TCRdb reprocessed the immunoSEQ multiplex PCR reads via MiXCR and lists one record per CDR3 protein. The table has 250,000 to 300,000 distinct CDR3 sequences, roughly 84% seen once; the top ten hold around 0.11%. Sequencing was done on a sample of CD8+ T cells from PBMCs. These receptors were obtained from a human donor with multiple sclerosis. Each CDR3 is given with its conserved first and last residue. Fields, in order: clone size, J gene, V gene, D gene, CDR3 DNA, CDR3 protein. The D gene is left open where the match is weak. The size entry is marked missing in some rows and otherwise reads once, few, many or a size class.

clone_size: -
j_call: TRBJ2-7
v_call: TRBV12-3/TRBV12-4
d_call: TRBD2
cdr3_nt: TGTGCCAGCAGTACGAGTCGGGGAGGGGTCGTCTACGAGCAGTACTTC
cdr3_aa: CASSTSRGGVVYEQYF

clone_size: -
j_call: TRBJ2-7
v_call: TRBV29-1
d_call: TRBD1
cdr3_nt: TGCAGCGTAGGGTTCGCGGACAGGACCTACGAGCAGTACTTC
cdr3_aa: CSVGFADRTYEQYF

clone_size: -
j_call: TRBJ2-7
v_call: TRBV13
d_call: -
cdr3_nt: TGTGCCAGCAGCTCTGAATCCGCCCACGAGCAGTACTTC
cdr3_aa: CASSSESAHEQYF

clone_size: -
j_call: TRBJ2-2
v_call: TRBV11-2
d_call: TRBD2
cdr3_nt: TGTGCCAGCAGCTTGCCCGGGACTAGCGGGGCCGGGGAGCTGTTTTTT
cdr3_aa: CASSLPGTSGAGELFF

clone_size: -
j_call: TRBJ1-3
v_call: TRBV6-1
d_call: -
cdr3_nt: TGTGCCAGCAGACCCCCGACGGGCCCATCTGGAAACACCATATATTTT
cdr3_aa: CASRPPTGPSGNTIYF

clone_size: -
j_call: TRBJ1-2
v_call: TRBV13
d_call: -
cdr3_nt: TGTGCCAGCAGCCCCCGCTCTTCGGTACACGGCTACACCTTC
cdr3_aa: CASSPRSSVHGYTF

clone_size: -
j_call: TRBJ2-5
v_call: TRBV12-3/TRBV12-4
d_call: -
cdr3_nt: TGTGCCAGCAGCCCCCGGGTAGCGTTGGAGACCCAGTACTTC
cdr3_aa: CASSPRVALETQYF

clone_size: -
j_call: TRBJ1-1
v_call: TRBV19
d_call: TRBD1
cdr3_nt: TGTGCCAGTAGTAGGGACAGGGCCATGGGGACTGAAGCTTTCTTT
cdr3_aa: CASSRDRAMGTEAFF

clone_size: -
j_call: TRBJ2-7
v_call: TRBV28
d_call: TRBD1
cdr3_nt: TGTGCCAGCAGTTTGGACCTCACCGGGACAGGACCTTCCTACGAGCAGTACTTC
cdr3_aa: CASSLDLTGTGPSYEQYF

clone_size: -
j_call: TRBJ2-7
v_call: TRBV28
d_call: -
cdr3_nt: TGTGCCAGCAGTTTAATGACCCCGAGGAACGAGCAGTACTTC
cdr3_aa: CASSLMTPRNEQYF

clone_size: -
j_call: TRBJ2-1
v_call: TRBV6-2/TRBV6-3
d_call: TRBD2
cdr3_nt: TGTGCCAGCAGTTTTCTAGCGGGCAATGAGCAGTTCTTC
cdr3_aa: CASSFLAGNEQFF

clone_size: -
j_call: TRBJ1-2
v_call: TRBV4-2
d_call: TRBD1
cdr3_nt: TGTGCCAGCAGCCACGAAAGACAGGGGGCGCGGAGCTATGGCTACACCTTC
cdr3_aa: CASSHERQGARSYGYTF

clone_size: -
j_call: TRBJ2-7
v_call: TRBV15
d_call: TRBD1
cdr3_nt: TGTGCCACCAGCGAGACAGGGGGCTGGTACGAGCAGTACTTC
cdr3_aa: CATSETGGWYEQYF

clone_size: -
j_call: TRBJ2-3
v_call: TRBV27
d_call: TRBD2
cdr3_nt: TGTGCCAGCACCTGGGGTGCGGGAGCTACAGATACGCAGTATTTT
cdr3_aa: CASTWGAGATDTQYF

clone_size: -
j_call: TRBJ2-2
v_call: TRBV18
d_call: TRBD2
cdr3_nt: TGTGCCAGCTCACTACTCGTGACTAGCTTGGGCACCGGGGAGCTGTTTTTT
cdr3_aa: CASSLLVTSLGTGELFF

clone_size: -
j_call: TRBJ2-1
v_call: TRBV29-1
d_call: TRBD2
cdr3_nt: TGCAGCGTTGAATCTCTCAGCGGGAGGCCGGGAAATGAGCAGTTCTTC
cdr3_aa: CSVESLSGRPGNEQFF

clone_size: -
j_call: TRBJ2-1
v_call: TRBV5-1
d_call: TRBD2
cdr3_nt: TGCGCCAGCAGCCTTTGGGGAGCGGGAGGTGGATACAATGAGCAGTTCTTC
cdr3_aa: CASSLWGAGGGYNEQFF

clone_size: -
j_call: TRBJ2-3
v_call: TRBV20-1
d_call: -
cdr3_nt: TGCAGTGCTAGAGATCCGGGAGATACGCAGTATTTT
cdr3_aa: CSARDPGDTQYF

clone_size: few
j_call: TRBJ2-7
v_call: TRBV5-6
d_call: -
cdr3_nt: TGTGCCAGCAGCTTGAAAGGGGGGCCGCGTTCCTACGAGCAGTACTTC
cdr3_aa: CASSLKGGPRSYEQYF

clone_size: -
j_call: TRBJ2-7
v_call: TRBV28
d_call: TRBD2
cdr3_nt: TGTGCCAGCAGTTTCAAGGGACTAGCGCCTCGGGAGCAGTACTTC
cdr3_aa: CASSFKGLAPREQYF

clone_size: -
j_call: TRBJ2-5
v_call: TRBV9
d_call: -
cdr3_nt: TGTGCCAGCAGCGCCGCCGGAGCGCCGGAGACCCAGTACTTC
cdr3_aa: CASSAAGAPETQYF

clone_size: -
j_call: TRBJ2-1
v_call: TRBV12-3/TRBV12-4
d_call: -
cdr3_nt: TGTGCCAGCGGGTTCTACGGCCGAAACAATGAGCAGTTCTTC
cdr3_aa: CASGFYGRNNEQFF

clone_size: -
j_call: TRBJ2-1
v_call: TRBV5-6
d_call: -
cdr3_nt: TGTGCCAGCAATGGGGGCGAGGGGGAGCAGTTCTTC
cdr3_aa: CASNGGEGEQFF

clone_size: once
j_call: TRBJ1-1
v_call: TRBV7-8
d_call: -
cdr3_nt: TGTGCCAGCAGCTTAAAATCAACTGAAGCTTTCTTT
cdr3_aa: CASSLKSTEAFF

clone_size: few
j_call: TRBJ2-7
v_call: TRBV7-9
d_call: -
cdr3_nt: TGTGCCAGCAGCTCCGTGGAATCCTACGAGCAGTACTTC
cdr3_aa: CASSSVESYEQYF

clone_size: -
j_call: TRBJ1-1
v_call: TRBV6-1
d_call: TRBD1
cdr3_nt: TGTGCCAGCCCAGAAGGGGGTAAGGACAGGGGATTTTTGTGGGACACTGAAGCTTTCTTT
cdr3_aa: CASPEGGKDRGFLWDTEAFF

clone_size: -
j_call: TRBJ1-3
v_call: TRBV5-6
d_call: TRBD1
cdr3_nt: TGTGCCAGCTGGCCGCGGGGGGACAGCCGATCTGGAAACACCATATATTTT
cdr3_aa: CASWPRGDSRSGNTIYF

clone_size: -
j_call: TRBJ1-1
v_call: TRBV28
d_call: -
cdr3_nt: TGTGCCAGCAGTTTCCGCGGGCAGGGCCACACTGAAGCTTTCTTT
cdr3_aa: CASSFRGQGHTEAFF

clone_size: -
j_call: TRBJ2-1
v_call: TRBV20-1
d_call: TRBD1
cdr3_nt: TGCAGTGCACGGGACAGGGGAATGGATGAGCAGTTCTTC
cdr3_aa: CSARDRGMDEQFF

clone_size: -
j_call: TRBJ2-1
v_call: TRBV9
d_call: TRBD1
cdr3_nt: TGTGCCAGCAGCGGAGGACAGGGGGGACACAATGAGCAGTTCTTC
cdr3_aa: CASSGGQGGHNEQFF

clone_size: -
j_call: TRBJ2-5
v_call: TRBV20-1
d_call: TRBD1
cdr3_nt: TGCAGTGCTGGGACAGGGGGCCAAGAGACCCAGTACTTC
cdr3_aa: CSAGTGGQETQYF

clone_size: -
j_call: TRBJ2-7
v_call: TRBV2
d_call: -
cdr3_nt: TGTGCCAGCTGCGGGGGCGAGTCCTACGAGCAGTACTTC
cdr3_aa: CASCGGESYEQYF

clone_size: -
j_call: TRBJ1-1
v_call: TRBV2
d_call: -
cdr3_nt: TGTGCCAGCCTTGGCGGGAACACTGAAGCTTTCTTT
cdr3_aa: CASLGGNTEAFF

clone_size: -
j_call: TRBJ2-2
v_call: TRBV27
d_call: -
cdr3_nt: TGTGCCAGCAGTTTAGGGGTGACAGCCGGGGAGCTGTTTTTT
cdr3_aa: CASSLGVTAGELFF

clone_size: -
j_call: TRBJ2-5
v_call: TRBV7-9
d_call: TRBD2
cdr3_nt: TGTGCCAGCAGCTTGTTTGGGGGGGAAGAGACCCAGTACTTC
cdr3_aa: CASSLFGGEETQYF

clone_size: -
j_call: TRBJ1-6
v_call: TRBV12-3/TRBV12-4
d_call: TRBD1
cdr3_nt: TGTGCCAGCAGTTCAACAGGGGATAGGAATTCACCCCTCCACTTT
cdr3_aa: CASSSTGDRNSPLHF

clone_size: -
j_call: TRBJ2-1
v_call: TRBV27
d_call: TRBD2
cdr3_nt: TGTGCCAGCAGTTTATATGCGGGAGTGGCCTACAATGAGCAGTTCTTC
cdr3_aa: CASSLYAGVAYNEQFF

clone_size: -
j_call: TRBJ1-5
v_call: TRBV7-7
d_call: -
cdr3_nt: TGTGCTAGCAGCTACAGCGAGGGGAATGGTACGCCCCAGCATTTT
cdr3_aa: CASSYSEGNGTPQHF

clone_size: -
j_call: TRBJ1-2
v_call: TRBV12-3/TRBV12-4
d_call: TRBD1
cdr3_nt: TGTGCCAGCAGGGGGACAGGGGACTATGGCTACACCTTC
cdr3_aa: CASRGTGDYGYTF

clone_size: -
j_call: TRBJ1-5
v_call: TRBV7-9
d_call: -
cdr3_nt: TGTGCCAGCAGCCCGGGGTCCCTTAGCAATCAGCCCCAGCATTTT
cdr3_aa: CASSPGSLSNQPQHF

clone_size: -
j_call: TRBJ2-2
v_call: TRBV21-1
d_call: -
cdr3_nt: TGTGCCAGCAGCCCTAAACGGCGGAGGGTTAACACCGGGGAGCTGTTTTTT
cdr3_aa: CASSPKRRRVNTGELFF